This TCR beta chain comes out of a study of blood T cell repertoires in COVID-19. Study information: From the United States, Italy and Spain came samples of acute and convalescent COVID-19. Sources were T cells, B-cell-depleted T cells, or PBMCs; the material itself was cDNA or gDNA.

In the original processing: Reference gene primer amplification yielded estimated nucleated cell counts. Assay used: immunoSEQ multiplex PCR; TCRdb lists only in-frame clones, some missing. V and J calls and clone size are copied from that table; D and trimming were computed from the DNA. Here the sample spans fewer than 40,000 clones, just over 85% being singletons. CDR3 length equals 14 residues. Germline loops: CDR1 SGHTA, CDR2 FQGNSA. J lost 0 bases, V lost 5 bases, and 2 bases had no gene match. The sequence came from a woman in her 70s with active COVID-19. Sequencing was performed on peripheral blood. This chain connects TRBV7-2 to TRBJ2-3; the match to TRBD1 covers 7 bases. CDR3 amino acids: CASSPDRSTDTQYF. CDR3 in DNA: TGTGCCAGCAGCCCGGACAGGAGCACAGATACGCAGTATTTT.